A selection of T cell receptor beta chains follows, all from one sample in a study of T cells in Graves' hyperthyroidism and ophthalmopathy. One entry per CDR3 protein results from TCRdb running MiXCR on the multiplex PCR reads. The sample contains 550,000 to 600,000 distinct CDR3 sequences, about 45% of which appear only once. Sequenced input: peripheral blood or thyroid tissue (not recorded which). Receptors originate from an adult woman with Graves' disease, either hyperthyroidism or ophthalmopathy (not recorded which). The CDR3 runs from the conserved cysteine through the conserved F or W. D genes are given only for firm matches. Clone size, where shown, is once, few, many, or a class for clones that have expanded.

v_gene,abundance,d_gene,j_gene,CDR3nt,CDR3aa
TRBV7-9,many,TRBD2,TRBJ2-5,TGTGCCAGCACCGTACTAGCGGCACAAGAGACCCAGTACTTC,CASTVLAAQETQYF
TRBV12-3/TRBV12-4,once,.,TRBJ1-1,TGTGCCAGCCTTTACAGGGAGACTGAAGCTTTCTTT,CASLYRETEAFF
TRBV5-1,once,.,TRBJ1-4,TGCGCCAGCAGACAAACGGGATCTGTGAGAGGGGGTGAAAAACTGTTTTTT,CASRQTGSVRGGEKLFF
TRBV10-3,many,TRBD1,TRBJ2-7,TGTGCCATCAAGGGGACAGGGAACGACGAGCAGTACTTC,CAIKGTGNDEQYF
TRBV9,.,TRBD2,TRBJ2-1,TGTGCCACCAGTGAAGGGACTAGGCCGTTTGTAGGTGAGCAGTTCTTC,CATSEGTRPFVGEQFF
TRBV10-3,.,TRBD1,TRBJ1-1,TGTGCCATCAGTGAGGACACGGGACAGGGAAACACTGAAGCTTTCTTT,CAISEDTGQGNTEAFF
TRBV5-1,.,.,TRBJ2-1,TGCGCCAGCAGCTTTGTGGGGGGCAGCTCCTACAATGAGCAGTTCTTC,CASSFVGGSSYNEQFF
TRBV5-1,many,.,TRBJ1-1,TGCGCCAGCAAATCCCAGGTGAACACTGAAGCTTTCTTT,CASKSQVNTEAFF
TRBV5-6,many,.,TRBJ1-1,TGTGCCAGCAGCCGGGGTGGGACTCGGAACACTGAAGCTTTCTTT,CASSRGGTRNTEAFF
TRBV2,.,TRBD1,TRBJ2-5,TGTGCCAGCTCCCGGACAGGTTGGGAGACCCAGTACTTC,CASSRTGWETQYF